This T cell receptor beta chain is from a study of cytotoxic CD8 clonotypes in ibrutinib-treated CLL. The data were produced by immunoSEQ multiplex PCR, yet TCRdb's version contains in-frame clones alone and is incomplete. The sample carries some 130,000 clones, 80% to 90% recorded once. The CDR3 totals 19 residues. Germline values: CDR1 SGHNT, CDR2 YYREEE (reference sequence). The ends lost 0 bases at V and 4 bases at J; junction bases unmatched: 16. This sequence was found in a human donor with chronic lymphocytic leukemia. The sequenced sample was PBMCs, obtained after 24 months of ibrutinib treatment. This chain connects TRBV5-4 to TRBJ2-5; TRBD1 matches at 9 bases. The CDR3 protein is CASSLVLNRDRATIETQYF. The CDR3 coding sequence is TGTGCCAGCAGCTTGGTTTTAAACCGGGACAGGGCAACTATAGAGACCCAGTACTTC. Looking up the rest from reference TRBV5-4 and TRBJ2-5 gives the full variable domain: ETGVTQSPTHLIKTRGQQVTLRCSSQSGHNTVSWYQQALGQGPQFIFQYYREEENGRGNFPPRFSGLQFPNYSSELNVNALELDDSALYLCASSLVLNRDRATIETQYFGPGTRLLVL.